Following are 26 T cell receptor beta chains from one sample sequenced in a study of blood T cells in healthy people across ages. A second roughly 6 to 11 cycle PCR used barcoded and J-beta primers. TCRdb fed the 5' RACE reads into MiXCR, producing one record per CDR3 protein. The data hold 1.5 million to 2 million distinct CDR3 sequences, with approximately 28% observed a single time. Sequenced material: blood. The receptors were gathered from a woman in her thirties in good health.

About this clonotype: This may be a read error: a much more frequent sequence differs by one nucleotide. The chain has TRBV20-1 and TRBJ2-4; tentatively, D is TRBD1 or TRBD2 (5 bases each). Deletions cut 4 bases from V and 8 bases from J, with 18 bases between. CDR1 DFQATT and CDR2 SNEGSKA come from the germline V gene (reference sequence). This CDR3 has 14 residues. This CDR3 is CSAKVGDGRDIQYF. Here the CDR3 DNA reads TGCAGTGCTAAAGTAGGGGACGGTAGGGACATTCAGTACTTC.

This clonotype was counted between two and nine times. The V call is TRBV10-3, the J call TRBJ1-5; D gene uncertain. This CDR3 is 12 amino acids long. The V gene's germline CDR1 is ENHRY and CDR2 SYGVKD. V was pared by 2 bases and J by 6 bases, with 5 bases between. CDR3 coding DNA: TGTGCCATCAGTGAGAGTCCTCAGCCCCAGCATTTT. Protein product: CAISESPQPQHF.

Only a few counts were recorded for this clonotype. This chain connects TRBV30 to TRBJ2-6, with D unclear. The CDR3 is 14 amino acids. The V gene lost 1 base and the J gene lost 0 bases, with 4 bases spanning the gap. The germline CDR1 and CDR2 sequences are GTSNPN and SVGIG (reference sequence). The CDR3 nucleotides are TGTGCCTGGAGTGACCTCTCTGGGGCCAACGTCCTGACTTTC. It specifies CAWSDLSGANVLTF.

For the CDR3, the DNA is TGTGCCAGCAGTGAAGAGCTGGGGTCCTACAATGAGCAGTTCTTC. This encodes CASSEELGSYNEQFF. The J gene is TRBJ2-1, the V gene TRBV2, with unresolved D. From germline, CDR1 is SNHLY and CDR2 FYNNEI. CDR3 length: 15 amino acids. The germline V and J ends were trimmed by 1 base and 1 base, with 8 bases remaining between them.

In its sample, this clonotype was seen a few times. The rearrangement links TRBV9 to TRBJ1-2, with D tentatively TRBD1 (6 bases). The CDR3 totals 15 residues. CDR1 SGDLS and CDR2 YYNGEE come from the germline V gene. V was cut by 2 bases and J by 0 bases, with 11 bases left in between. CDR3 loop: CASSVTGTTNYGYTF. CDR3 bases: TGTGCCAGCAGCGTGACCGGGACAACTAACTATGGCTACACCTTC.

This clonotype turned up a few times. Given a much more abundant clone one base away, this may be a read error. The chain combines TRBV5-4 with TRBJ2-6, with D possibly matching TRBD2 (6 bases). This CDR3 spans 16 amino acids. Germline lookup yields CDR1 SGHNT and CDR2 YYREEE (reference sequence). CDR3 residues: CASKGTEYSGANVRTF. CDR3 bases: TGTGCCAGCAAGGGGACTGAATACTCTGGGGCCAACGTCCGGACTTTC.

A remark on this clonotype: Just one base apart from a much larger clone, this may be a read error. The chain is built from TRBV9 and TRBJ2-7; TRBD2 matches at 8 bases. From germline, CDR1 is SGDLS and CDR2 YYNGEE. J lost 5 bases, V lost 4 bases, and 11 bases had no gene match. The length of the CDR3 is 15 residues. CDR3 sequence (DNA): TGTGCCAGCAGCCCCAGGACTAGCAGGTCCGACGAGCAGTACTTC. Translated: CASSPRTSRSDEQYF.

This clonotype was found many times. The V and J genes are TRBV7-9 and TRBJ2-5, with D unclear. The germline V and J ends were trimmed by 1 base and 11 bases, with 11 bases remaining between them. This CDR3 region has 12 residues. The V gene's germline CDR1 is SEHNR and CDR2 FQNEAQ (reference sequence). The CDR3 nucleotides read TGTGCCAGCAGCTTAGAGGCTTCTAATCAGTACTTC. Protein product: CASSLEASNQYF.

This rearrangement joins TRBV7-2 to TRBJ2-3, with 7 positions matching TRBD1. Germline values: CDR1 SGHTA, CDR2 FQGNSA. The V and J ends lost 10 bases and 9 bases, in that order; junction bases with no gene match: 7. This CDR3 region has 11 residues. This CDR3 reads CANRQGPTQYF. The CDR3 nucleotides read TGTGCCAACAGACAGGGCCCCACGCAGTATTTT. The whole variable domain, filled in from reference TRBV7-2 and TRBJ2-3, reads GAGVSQSPSNKVTEKGKDVELRCDPISGHTALYWYRQSLGQGLEFLIYFQGNSAPDKSGLPSDRFSAERTGGSVSTLTIQRTQQEDSAVYLCANRQGPTQYFGPGTRLTVL.

The chain couples TRBV6-6 to TRBJ1-5; a possible D gene is TRBD1 (6 bases). The CDR3 length is 13 residues. CDR1 and CDR2 (germline): MNHNY, SVGAGI (reference sequence). Between the trimmed V and J ends, which lost 4 bases and 6 bases, there was a span of 10 bases. The CDR3 nucleotides are TGTGCCAGCAGTTCCCAGACAGGTCAGCCCCAGCATTTT. Protein product: CASSSQTGQPQHF.

This clonotype was seen just once. The chain has TRBV20-1 and TRBJ2-2; the D gene is possibly TRBD1 (6 bases). Trimming took off 3 bases at V and 7 bases at J, with 12 bases between the two ends. Germline values: CDR1 DFQATT, CDR2 SNEGSKA (reference sequence). The CDR3 contains 13 residues. The CDR3 sequence is CSASKQGGGELFF. CDR3 coding DNA: TGCAGTGCTAGCAAACAGGGTGGCGGGGAGCTGTTTTTT.

This clonotype has just a few counts. The rearrangement links TRBV10-2 to TRBJ2-3; 10 bases map to TRBD2. Germline V gene sequence: CDR1 WSHSY, CDR2 SAAADI. This CDR3 comprises 16 residues. The trim removed 6 bases at V and 0 bases at J, leaving 6 bases unmatched. The CDR3 is CASSPPAGGSTDTQYF. For the CDR3, the DNA is TGCGCCAGCAGCCCCCCAGCGGGAGGGAGCACAGATACGCAGTATTTT.

This chain connects TRBV5-6 to TRBJ2-3; D ambiguous. Germline V gene sequence: CDR1 SGHDT, CDR2 YYEEEE. V was pared by 6 bases and J by 10 bases, with 15 bases between. CDR3 length equals 12 residues. CDR3 amino acids: CASNPGPKSQYF. CDR3 sequence (DNA): TGTGCCAGCAACCCCGGCCCGAAGTCGCAGTATTTT.

The chain employs TRBV2 and TRBJ1-1; D unclear. CDR3 length equals 12 residues. Trimming cost V 6 bases and J 7 bases, with 12 bases left between them. Germline CDR1 SNHLY, CDR2 FYNNEI. For the CDR3, the DNA is TGTGCCAGCAGGACCGTCGGCGGTGAAGCTTTCTTT. This gives the protein CASRTVGGEAFF. Full variable domain (rest looked up from reference TRBV2 and TRBJ1-1): EPEVTQTPSHQVTQMGQEVILRCVPISNHLYFYWYRQILGQKVEFLVSFYNNEISEKSEIFDDQFSVERPDGSNFTLKIRSTKLEDSAMYFCASRTVGGEAFFGQGTRLTVV.

This clonotype has only a few counts. This rearrangement joins TRBV2 to TRBJ2-5; TRBD1 matches at 8 bases. Germline trimming cut 3 bases from V and 2 bases from J; bases unmatched to any gene: 5. The CDR3 extends over 15 amino acids. Germline loops: CDR1 SNHLY, CDR2 FYNNEI. CDR3 protein: CASSETTGAQETQYF. The CDR3 DNA follows: TGTGCCAGCAGTGAGACGACAGGGGCGCAAGAGACCCAGTACTTC.

A few counts support this clonotype. The chain employs TRBV24-1 and TRBJ1-6; D call uncertain. The CDR3 consists of 19 residues. V shed 2 bases and J shed 7 bases, with 23 bases lying between them. The germline CDR1 and CDR2 sequences are KGHDR and SFDVKD. CDR3 sequence reads: CATSDCEAKGRCGNSPLHF. The DNA of the CDR3 is TGTGCCACCAGTGATTGCGAAGCCAAGGGCCGGTGTGGGAATTCACCCCTCCACTTT.

In this sample, this clonotype turned up once. CDR3 sequence reads: CASNQGAGGKDTQYF. DNA of the CDR3: TGTGCCAGCAACCAGGGCGCCGGGGGGAAGGATACGCAGTATTTT. V is TRBV6-5 and J is TRBJ2-3; 7 bases are a match to TRBD2. The CDR3 extends over 15 amino acids. Unmatched junction bases numbered 13, after V lost 7 bases and J lost 6 bases. CDR1 and CDR2 from the germline V gene are MNHEY and SVGAGI.

For the CDR3, the DNA is TGTGCCAGCAGTTCCACAAGACAGGGAACCTCTGGAAACACCATATATTTT. This gives the protein CASSSTRQGTSGNTIYF. The genes are TRBV6-6 and TRBJ1-3; the match to TRBD1 covers 7 bases. The CDR3 contains 17 residues. After removal of 4 bases from V and 0 bases from J, the junction contained 9 bases not matched to a gene. CDR1 and CDR2 (germline): MNHNY, SVGAGI (reference sequence).

This clonotype was found a few times. An end of the junction differs from the germline gene, which may be a read error. The J gene is TRBJ1-3, the V gene TRBV9, with D hard to call. The germline V gene encodes CDR1 SGDLS and CDR2 YYNGEE. CDR3 length equals 17 residues. The DNA of the CDR3 is TGTGCCAGCAGCGTAGAGGCCCCAGGCTCACCGGGAATCACCATATATTTT. Encoded protein: CASSVEAPGSPGITIYF.

V gene TRBV5-1 combines with J gene TRBJ1-1; TRBD1 agrees at 8 bases. After removal of 4 bases from V and 9 bases from J, the junction contained 5 bases not matched to a gene. The germline CDR1 and CDR2 sequences are SGHRS and YFSETQ. The CDR3 consists of 12 residues. The CDR3 is CASSAQGEQAFF. The CDR3 coding sequence is TGCGCCAGCAGCGCACAGGGGGAACAAGCTTTCTTT.

This clonotype was counted only a few times. The V and J genes are TRBV7-2 and TRBJ2-5; TRBD1 matches at 11 bases. Unmatched junction bases numbered 10, after V lost 8 bases and J lost 11 bases. Looked up from germline, CDR1 is SGHTA and CDR2 is FQGNSA. This CDR3 is built from 13 residues. CDR3 sequence: CASGRTGGYGQYF. The CDR3 nucleotides read TGTGCCAGCGGACGGACAGGGGGCTATGGGCAGTACTTC.

This clonotype showed up just a few times. This rearrangement joins TRBV6-5 to TRBJ2-3, with TRBD2 as a possible D gene (5 bases). V shed 6 bases and J shed 7 bases, with 11 bases lying between them. CDR3 length: 12 amino acids. Germline CDR1 reads MNHEY; CDR2 reads SVGAGI. DNA of the CDR3: TGTGCCAGCAGACCCTCCGGGAATACGCAGTATTTT. Protein product: CASRPSGNTQYF.

The V and J genes are TRBV7-9 and TRBJ1-1, with D unresolved. Germline lookup yields CDR1 SEHNR and CDR2 FQNEAQ (reference sequence). Trimming shortened V by 3 bases and J by 3 bases, and 11 bases separated the two germline ends. The CDR3 runs 14 residues. Written as DNA, the CDR3 is TGTGCCAGCAGCTTGACCGAGTTGGACACTGAAGCTTTCTTT. Its protein product is CASSLTELDTEAFF.

The V gene is TRBV4-3, the J gene TRBJ2-7; unclear D gene. The V and J ends lost 0 bases and 7 bases respectively, with 16 bases between them. Germline lookup yields CDR1 LGHNA and CDR2 YSLEER. This CDR3 has 15 amino acids. CDR3 in DNA: TGCGCCAGCAGCCAAGATCCTATCGGTGCCTCGGAGCAGTACTTC. Amino acid sequence: CASSQDPIGASEQYF.

The rearrangement uses TRBV12-3 or TRBV12-4 and TRBJ2-7, with 7 bases aligning to TRBD2. V was pared by 4 bases and J by 6 bases, with 9 bases of the junction left unmatched. This CDR3 is 14 amino acids long. The CDR3 spells CASSSNWGGREQYF. DNA for the CDR3: TGTGCCAGCAGTTCAAACTGGGGAGGGCGCGAGCAGTACTTC.

A few counts support this clonotype. One end of the junction varies from germline; a read error may be responsible. The chain joins TRBV12-3 or TRBV12-4 to TRBJ2-1; no clear D. The CDR3 is 13 residues long. CDR3 sequence (DNA): TGTGCCGGCAGTTTAGCCTACTACAATGAGCAGTTCTTC. This translates into CAGSLAYYNEQFF.